A single sample gave rise to the 26 T cell receptor beta chains below, sequenced in a study of cytomegalovirus exposure and HLA in healthy donors. 60 Vbeta and 13 Jbeta primers were used in PCR. Here immunoSEQ multiplex PCR was the method, and the copy in TCRdb shows in-frame clones only, minus some. Of over 100,000 clones listed, about 62% were seen once; the top ten hold about 8.3%. The sample taken for sequencing was PBMCs. All receptors come from a middle-aged woman in good health and CMV-seropositive.

V and J are TRBV19 and TRBJ2-4, with D possibly matching TRBD1 (5 bases). V lost 3 bases, J lost 6 bases, and 9 bases lay in between. Per the germline V gene, CDR1 is LNHDA and CDR2 is SQIVND (reference sequence). This CDR3 contains 13 residues. The CDR3 here is CASSIFQGNIQYF. DNA of the CDR3: TGTGCCAGTAGTATTTTCCAGGGAAACATTCAGTACTTC.

This clone was counted a single time. This sequence joins TRBV6-6 and TRBJ2-7, with TRBD2 as a possible D gene (8 bases). Trimming pared 6 bases from V and 3 bases from J, leaving 18 bases between. The germline gives CDR1 MNHNY, CDR2 SVGAGI (reference sequence). The CDR3 contains 15 residues. The CDR3 DNA reads as TGTGCCAGCAGCCCGGGAGGGGGCTCGTTCTACGAGCAGTACTTC. Its protein product is CASSPGGGSFYEQYF.

This clone was detected once. The gene calls are TRBV7-2 and TRBJ2-1; D is possibly TRBD1 (6 bases). The CDR3 consists of 18 residues. Germline loops: CDR1 SGHTA, CDR2 FQGNSA. The ends were cut back, 2 bases at V and 4 bases at J, with 21 bases in the middle. The CDR3 here is CASSLSTQGRGKYNEQFF. The CDR3 DNA reads as TGTGCCAGCAGCTTATCCACCCAGGGCAGGGGAAAGTACAATGAGCAGTTCTTC.

V usage is TRBV5-1 and J usage is TRBJ2-5, with D maybe TRBD2 (6 bases). From germline, CDR1 is SGHRS and CDR2 YFSETQ. Trimming removed 0 bases from V and 5 bases from J, with 17 bases in between. The CDR3 totals 16 residues. CDR3 nucleotides: TGCGCCAGCAGCTTGGCCGCTAGCGCGATGAGGGAGACCCAGTACTTC. Its translation: CASSLAASAMRETQYF.

The chain recombines TRBV28 with TRBJ2-7; 11 nucleotides agree with TRBD2. This CDR3 spans 17 amino acids. Germline values: CDR1 MDHEN, CDR2 SYDVKM. After removal of 4 bases from V and 1 base from J, the junction contained 9 bases not matched to a gene. Here the CDR3 reads CASSSYIGTSGSYEQYF. The CDR3 DNA sequence: TGTGCCAGCAGTTCCTACATCGGGACTAGCGGTTCCTACGAGCAGTACTTC.

The chain links TRBV7-3 to TRBJ2-5, with TRBD2 as a possible D gene (7 bases). Germline V CDR1 and CDR2: SGHTA, FQGTGA. The CDR3 extends over 15 amino acids. V was clipped by 0 bases and J by 4 bases, with 12 bases between them. CDR3 coding DNA: TGTGCCAGCAGCTTAACAGGGGGGGTCCGAGAGACCCAGTACTTC. This gives the protein CASSLTGGVRETQYF. The variable domain in full, with the rest retrieved from reference TRBV7-3 and TRBJ2-5, is GAGVSQTPSNKVTEKGKYVELRCDPISGHTALYWYRQSLGQGPEFLIYFQGTGAADDSGLPNDRFFAVRPEGSVSTLKIQRTERGDSAVYLCASSLTGGVRETQYFGPGTRLLVL.

This clone was recorded a few times. The chain employs TRBV27 and TRBJ2-1, with TRBD1 identical over 11 bases. V was pared by 5 bases and J by 9 bases, with 9 bases of the junction left unmatched. Germline V gene data show CDR1 as MNHEY and CDR2 as SMNVEV (reference sequence). There are 15 residues in the CDR3. The DNA for the CDR3 is TGTGCCAGCAGTCCCCGGACAGGGGGCTACCTTGAGCAGTTCTTC. Translating gives CASSPRTGGYLEQFF.

The rearrangement joins TRBV6-5 to TRBJ2-7; 8 bases agree with TRBD2. In germline, CDR1 is MNHEY, CDR2 SVGAGI. The CDR3 loop spans 15 amino acids. V was clipped by 5 bases and J by 2 bases; unmatched bases: 8. CDR3 protein: CASSDFSGTAYEQYF. CDR3 DNA: TGTGCCAGCAGTGACTTTAGCGGGACCGCCTACGAGCAGTACTTC.

This chain links TRBV27 with TRBJ2-7; TRBD1 matches at 9 bases. Germline assignment: CDR1 MNHEY and CDR2 SMNVEV (reference sequence). This CDR3 comprises 13 residues. J lost 7 bases, V lost 6 bases, and 7 bases had no gene match. Here the CDR3 DNA reads TGTGCCAGCAGCGGAAGGGACAGGGCAGAGCAGTACTTC. Residues: CASSGRDRAEQYF.

This clone was seen a single time. The chain combines TRBV27 with TRBJ2-7; D unclear. The CDR3 consists of 14 residues. V was cut by 6 bases and J by 3 bases, with 15 bases left in between. The germline gives CDR1 MNHEY, CDR2 SMNVEV (reference sequence). The DNA of the CDR3 is TGTGCCAGCAGGTCACCCGGCGGTGACTACGAGCAGTACTTC. Translation gives CASRSPGGDYEQYF.

J is TRBJ2-5 and V is TRBV30; D is unclear. CDR1 is GTSNPN, CDR2 SVGIG, per germline (reference sequence). V lost 3 bases to trimming and J lost 3 bases, with 5 bases between them. The CDR3 is 11 residues long. The CDR3: CAWSAKETQYF. The DNA of the CDR3 is TGTGCCTGGAGCGCGAAAGAGACCCAGTACTTC.

The rearrangement uses TRBV30 and TRBJ2-1, with 7 bases matching TRBD2. The germline CDR1 and CDR2 sequences are GTSNPN and SVGIG (reference sequence). The CDR3 has 15 amino acids. V was clipped by 4 bases and J by 5 bases; unmatched bases: 11. In DNA form, the CDR3 reads TGTGCCTGGAATAAGTACCAGCGGGGAAACAATGAGCAGTTCTTC. It specifies CAWNKYQRGNNEQFF.

This chain connects TRBV9 to TRBJ2-5; the match to TRBD2 covers 8 bases. CDR3 length: 17 residues. Germline values: CDR1 SGDLS, CDR2 YYNGEE. Trimming took 4 bases from V and 4 from J; bases not matched to a gene: 15. As DNA, the CDR3 is TGTGCCAGCAGCCCTTTTGCGGGAGTAGCGGGGAGAGAGACCCAGTACTTC. Translated: CASSPFAGVAGRETQYF.

This chain connects TRBV30 to TRBJ1-2; D ambiguous. The germline CDR1 and CDR2 sequences are GTSNPN and SVGIG (reference sequence). The CDR3 extends over 16 amino acids. Trimming took off 3 bases at V and 0 bases at J, with 17 bases between the two ends. The CDR3 DNA is TGTGCCTGGAGAGGGAGGGCCGAGTTAGCTAACTATGGCTACACCTTC. Its protein product is CAWRGRAELANYGYTF.

CDR3 protein: CASSRRDSHSTDTQYF. The DNA for the CDR3 is TGTGCCAGCAGCCGCCGGGACTCCCATAGCACAGATACGCAGTATTTT. The J gene is TRBJ2-3, the V gene TRBV5-4; weak D call: TRBD2 (6 bases). V was cut by 4 bases and J by 0 bases, with 15 bases left in between. The CDR3 loop spans 16 amino acids. The germline V gene has CDR1 SGHNT and CDR2 YYREEE (reference sequence).

With respect to this clone: The sample contains more than one DNA sequence encoding this CDR3. V usage is TRBV11-3 and J usage is TRBJ2-1; 7 bases are a match to TRBD2. V gave up 4 bases and J gave up 2 bases; unmatched junction bases: 2. Germline V lookup: CDR1 SGHNT, CDR2 YENEEA. The length of the CDR3 is 14 residues. The CDR3 reads CASSSGLAYNEQFF. DNA of the CDR3: TGTGCCAGCAGCTCAGGACTAGCCTACAATGAGCAGTTCTTC.

Comment on this clone: Mismatch with germline at one junction end may stem from a read error. The CDR3 sequence is CSSNPPDRASSYEQYF. The DNA of the CDR3 is TGTTCCAGCAACCCCCCGGACAGGGCAAGCTCCTACGAGCAGTACTTC. V is TRBV7-9 and J is TRBJ2-7, with TRBD1 matching 8 bases. Germline CDR1 and CDR2: SEHNR and FQNEAQ (reference sequence). This CDR3 is built from 16 residues.

V is TRBV29-1 and J is TRBJ2-5; D possibly corresponds to TRBD1 (6 bases). Looked up from germline, CDR1 is SQVTM and CDR2 is ANQGSEA. V lost 1 base and J lost 1, with 10 bases in between. This CDR3 region has 14 residues. This CDR3 reads CSVEVVDSQETQYF. The CDR3 region has the DNA TGCAGCGTTGAAGTCGTGGACAGCCAAGAGACCCAGTACTTC.

The V call is TRBV29-1, the J call TRBJ2-3, with 12 bases aligning to TRBD2. V was pared by 2 bases and J by 5 bases, with 5 bases of the junction left unmatched. The germline CDR1 and CDR2 sequences are SQVTM and ANQGSEA. The CDR3 sequence is 15 residues long. In DNA, the CDR3 is TGCAGCGTTGAACTAGCGGGGGGGCGGGGAGATACGCAGTATTTT. The encoded protein is CSVELAGGRGDTQYF.

With respect to this clone: A junction end diverges from the germline sequence, so it may reflect a read error. The chain combines TRBV7-9 with TRBJ1-4; 11 nucleotides agree with TRBD1. CDR3 length equals 16 residues. Germline-derived CDR1 and CDR2 are SEHNR and FQNEAQ (reference sequence). CDR3 in amino acids: CSSSLPRTGGFEKLFF. CDR3 nucleotide sequence: TGTTCCAGCAGCTTACCTCGGACAGGGGGCTTTGAAAAACTGTTTTTT.

The CDR3 spells CASSQRSMVLSSGANVLTF. The CDR3 DNA sequence: TGTGCCAGCTCGCAACGCTCGATGGTCCTATCCTCTGGGGCCAACGTCCTGACTTTC. This rearrangement joins TRBV18 to TRBJ2-6; unclear D gene. Germline loops: CDR1 KGHSH, CDR2 LQKENI. The CDR3 runs to 19 residues. V was clipped by 6 bases and J by 0 bases, with 21 bases between them.

The V gene is TRBV5-1, the J gene TRBJ2-1; maybe TRBD1 (5 bases). Germline V gene lookup returns CDR1 SGHRS and CDR2 YFSETQ. V lost 3 bases and J lost 8, with 21 bases in between. The CDR3 spans 16 residues. CDR3 residues: CASSSIGANRVDEQFF. CDR3 coding DNA: TGCGCCAGCAGCTCAATTGGGGCTAACCGGGTCGATGAGCAGTTCTTC.

The gene calls are TRBV27 and TRBJ1-5; possibly TRBD1 for D (5 bases). CDR1 and CDR2 (germline): MNHEY, SMNVEV (reference sequence). CDR3 length: 14 residues. Trimming cost V 2 bases and J 6 bases, with 11 bases left between them. CDR3 DNA sequence: TGTGCCAGCAGTTTACTGGGGGGGGGTCAGCCCCAGCATTTT. This codes for CASSLLGGGQPQHF.

This chain joins TRBV2 and TRBJ2-3; TRBD1 matches 9 bases. CDR1 and CDR2 (germline): SNHLY, FYNNEI. The J segment lost 5 bases and the V segment lost 4 bases, leaving 10 bases of the junction unmatched. This CDR3 region has 16 residues. CDR3 sequence reads: CASSVAEGQGLDTQYF. CDR3 coding DNA: TGTGCCAGCAGTGTTGCGGAGGGACAGGGCCTAGATACGCAGTATTTT. Combining the CDR3 with reference TRBV2 and TRBJ2-3 gives the whole variable domain EPEVTQTPSHQVTQMGQEVILRCVPISNHLYFYWYRQILGQKVEFLVSFYNNEISEKSEIFDDQFSVERPDGSNFTLKIRSTKLEDSAMYFCASSVAEGQGLDTQYFGPGTRLTVL.

This chain links TRBV7-3 with TRBJ2-5, with D unclear. This CDR3 comprises 13 residues. With 5 bases removed from V and 5 bases from J, the gap between germline ends came to 12 bases. Germline V gene lookup returns CDR1 SGHTA and CDR2 FQGTGA. This CDR3 reads CASSRGNSETQYF. The CDR3 nucleotides read TGTGCCAGCAGCCGAGGCAATAGTGAGACCCAGTACTTC.

This clone was picked up a small number of times. The chain recombines TRBV5-1 with TRBJ2-1; TRBD2 might be the D (6 bases). Per germline, CDR1 SGHRS and CDR2 YFSETQ. The CDR3 has 15 residues. V was pared by 4 bases and J by 5 bases, with 16 bases between. CDR3 sequence reads: CASSPTAGGNNEQFF. As DNA, the CDR3 is TGCGCCAGCAGCCCTACCGCCGGCGGGAACAATGAGCAGTTCTTC.